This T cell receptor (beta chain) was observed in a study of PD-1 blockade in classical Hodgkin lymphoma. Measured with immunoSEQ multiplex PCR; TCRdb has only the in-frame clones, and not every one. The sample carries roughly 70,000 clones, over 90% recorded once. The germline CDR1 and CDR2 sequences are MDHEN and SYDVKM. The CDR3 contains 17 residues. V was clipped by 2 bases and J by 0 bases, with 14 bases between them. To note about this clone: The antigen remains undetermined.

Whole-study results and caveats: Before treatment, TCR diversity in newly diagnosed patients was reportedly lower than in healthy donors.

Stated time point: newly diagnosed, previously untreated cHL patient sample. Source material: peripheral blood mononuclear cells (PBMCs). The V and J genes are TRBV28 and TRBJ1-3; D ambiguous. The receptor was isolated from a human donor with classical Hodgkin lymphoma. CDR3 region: CASSLPGPQSSGNTIYF. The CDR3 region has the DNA TGTGCCAGCAGTTTACCTGGACCGCAGAGCTCTGGAAACACCATATATTTT.